This T cell receptor (beta chain) was recorded in a study of Graves' ophthalmopathy and Graves' hyperthyroidism. This CDR3 contains 15 residues. CDR1 is SGHTA and CDR2 is FQGNSA in the germline V gene. With 5 bases clipped from V and 2 bases from J, the junction kept 9 bases outside the gene matches. TCR beta CDR3 regions were amplified from RNA transcripts. Following a first-round RT-PCR that used HTBI primers, a second-round multiplex PCR was carried out. TCRdb recomputed calls from the multiplex PCR reads with MiXCR, one row per CDR3 protein. The sample includes 400,000 to 450,000 distinct CDR3 sequences, around 21% of them seen just once.

The sample was peripheral blood. This chain links TRBV7-2 with TRBJ2-7; 7 nucleotides agree with TRBD2. This receptor was taken from a woman aged 18 to 35 with stable Graves' hyperthyroidism. Here the CDR3 DNA reads TGTGCCAGCAGCCAATCTATCCGGGGGGCCTACGAGCAGTACTTC. Protein sequence: CASSQSIRGAYEQYF.